This paragraph reports one T cell receptor beta chain. Its target is not known. The data were taken from a study of T cell responses to AZD1222 COVID-19 vaccine. Whole-study results and caveats: In all cases, repertoires were sampled only after the peak T cell response. AZD1222 recipients seropositive at baseline numbered only 5 or 6.

Second-dose intervals of approximately 4 or approximately 12 weeks were pooled. The repertoire was sequenced with immunoSEQ multiplex PCR; TCRdb's copy has only in-frame clones and lacks some. The data show 150,000 to 200,000 clones, more than 85% seen once. Here the sequenced sample was peripheral blood, taken 28 days after the second AZD1222 dose. This sequence originates from an adult who received the AZD1222 COVID-19 vaccine.

CDR3 DNA: TGTGCCAGCACAGAGTGGGCGAGTAACACCATATATTTT. Protein: CASTEWASNTIYF. The chain couples TRBV13 to TRBJ1-3; the D is unclear. The germline V gene encodes CDR1 PRHDT and CDR2 FYEKMQ (reference sequence). V was pared by 7 bases and J by 7 bases, with 14 bases between. CDR3 length: 13 residues.